Each of the 17 T cell receptor beta chains below was sequenced from the same sample in a study of tumor-infiltrating lymphocytes in primary liver carcinoma. TCR beta cDNA was made from 400 to 500 ng total RNA with a constant-region primer. Amplification in three nested multiplex PCR rounds with slightly modified ARM-PCR gave rise to TCR beta libraries. A C-beta reverse primer was combined with TRBV1-TRBV30 forward primers in the first two PCR rounds, and each round had approximately 10 cycles. TCRdb re-called the multiplex PCR reads through MiXCR, storing one row per CDR3 protein. The sample contains tens of thousands of distinct CDR3 sequences, 60% to 80% of which appear only once. The study co-extracted DNA and RNA from around 20-30 mg of unsorted bulk tissue. Sample: tumor-adjacent normal liver tissue. These receptors all come from a middle-aged man with primary liver carcinoma and hepatitis B virus infection.

The genes are TRBV29-1 and TRBJ2-4; D is tentatively TRBD1 or TRBD2 (5 bases each). This CDR3 is built from 17 residues. Germline CDR1 SQVTM, CDR2 ANQGSEA. Trimming removed 0 bases at V and 12 bases at J, with 27 bases between. CDR3 amino acids: CSVEEFLQGEALVGQYF. For the CDR3, the DNA is TGCAGCGTTGAAGAGTTCCTTCAGGGAGAGGCATTGGTTGGTCAGTACTTC. Together with reference TRBV29-1 and TRBJ2-4, the CDR3 gives the full variable domain: SAVISQKPSRDICQRGTSLTIQCQVDSQVTMMFWYRQQPGQSLTLIATANQGSEATYESGFVIDKFPISRPNLTFSTLTVSNMSPEDSSIYLCSVEEFLQGEALVGQYFGAGTRLSVL.

In its sample, this clonotype was seen a few times. A read error may be the cause here, since a much bigger clone is one base away. The chain combines TRBV24-1 with TRBJ1-2, with D hard to call. From germline, CDR1 is KGHDR and CDR2 SFDVKD. The CDR3 loop spans 16 amino acids. Trimming pared 3 bases from V and 3 bases from J, leaving 16 bases between. CDR3 protein: CATSDPVSRGHYGYTF. The CDR3 region has the DNA TGTGCCACCAGTGATCCAGTTTCGAGAGGGCACTATGGCTACACCTTC.

The rearrangement joins TRBV29-1 to TRBJ2-5; 7 bases agree with TRBD1. Per the germline V gene, CDR1 is SQVTM and CDR2 is ANQGSEA. The V segment lost 4 bases and the J segment 5 bases; nucleotides outside the gene matches: 13. The CDR3 length is 15 residues. The CDR3 here is CSVGRTGPPSETQYF. The CDR3, as DNA: TGCAGCGTTGGGCGGACAGGACCTCCGAGCGAGACCCAGTACTTC.

On this clonotype itself: At one end the junction does not follow the germline gene, possibly because of a read error. The chain employs TRBV9 and TRBJ2-1; TRBD2 matches 8 bases. Germline lookup yields CDR1 SGDLS and CDR2 YYNGEE. This CDR3 contains 16 residues. CDR3 sequence (DNA): TGTGCCAGCAGCTCCGGAGGGGCGGGAGGCTTCAATGAGGAGTTCTTC. Translation: CASSSGGAGGFNEEFF.

As regards this clonotype: Compared with germline, one end of the junction differs, possibly owing to a read error. V usage is TRBV11-1 and J usage is TRBJ2-4; TRBD2 is a possible D gene (5 bases). This CDR3 is built from 13 residues. CDR1 and CDR2 (germline): SGHAT, FQDESV (reference sequence). Written as DNA, the CDR3 is TGTGCCAGCAGCCGGAGGCATGGTGACATTCGGTACTTC. Protein sequence: CASSRRHGDIRYF.

In DNA form, the CDR3 reads TGTGCCAGCAGCTTCGGGACAGACTATCGGCCCCAGCATTTT. Encoded protein: CASSFGTDYRPQHF. This chain connects TRBV7-8 to TRBJ1-5; 7 bases are a match to TRBD1. Germline V gene data show CDR1 as SGHVS and CDR2 as FQNEAQ. The CDR3 extends over 14 amino acids. The J segment lost 9 bases and the V segment lost 3 bases, leaving 8 bases of the junction unmatched.

This clonotype is medium-sized. This chain links TRBV29-1 with TRBJ1-1; TRBD1 matches 9 bases. The CDR3 is 12 amino acids. Germline V lookup: CDR1 SQVTM, CDR2 ANQGSEA. V was clipped by 7 bases and J by 5 bases; unmatched bases: 5. The CDR3 loop is CSAIGQGTEAFF. CDR3 DNA sequence: TGCAGCGCCATCGGACAGGGGACTGAAGCTTTCTTT.

As regards this clonotype: The CDR3 does not close with the conserved phenylalanine or tryptophan, likely indicating a read error. The J gene is TRBJ2-4, the V gene TRBV11-2, with D hard to call. The CDR3 is 15 amino acids. Germline CDR1 and CDR2: SGHAT and FQNNGV. The CDR3, as DNA: TGTGCCAGCAACACTTCGGCGGTAGCCAAAAACGTTCAGTACATC. This codes for CASNTSAVAKNVQYI.

This clonotype occurred many times. This chain uses TRBV6-4 with TRBJ1-3; D is uncertain. There are 14 residues in the CDR3. Per the germline V gene, CDR1 is MRHNA and CDR2 is SNTAGT. The V and J ends lost 5 bases and 0 bases respectively, with 8 bases between them. The CDR3 protein is CASSIPDSGNTIYF. In DNA form, the CDR3 reads TGTGCCAGCAGTATCCCTGACTCTGGAAACACCATATATTTT.

Details on this clonotype: An end of the junction differs from the germline gene, which may be a read error. This sequence joins TRBV29-1 and TRBJ2-1; D gene unclear. CDR3 size: 10 residues. The germline V gene encodes CDR1 SQVTM and CDR2 ANQGSEA. CDR3 DNA: TGCAGCGTTCTTAACAGTGAGAAGTTCTTC. Translation gives CSVLNSEKFF.

With respect to this clonotype: An end of the junction differs from the germline gene, which may be a read error. This chain joins TRBV6-2 or TRBV6-3 and TRBJ1-2; D remains unclear. This CDR3 has 13 residues. Germline V gives CDR1 MNHEY, CDR2 SVGEGT. CDR3 amino acids: CASRPWSGYGYTF. CDR3 sequence (DNA): TGTGCCAGCAGGCCCTGGAGCGGCTATGGCTACACTTTC.

Points on this clonotype: A much larger clone lies a single base off, so this may be a read error. J is TRBJ2-2 and V is TRBV7-9; D gene uncertain. This CDR3 comprises 13 residues. Germline V gene lookup returns CDR1 SEHNR and CDR2 FQNEAQ (reference sequence). CDR3 DNA sequence: TGTGCCAGCAACTTAGTTGACACCGGGGAGCTGTTTTTT. It encodes CASNLVDTGELFF.

This clonotype came up a few times. One end of the junction fails to match germline, which may point to a read error. V and J are TRBV29-1 and TRBJ2-3; tentatively, D is TRBD2 (7 bases). The CDR3 sequence is 13 residues long. Germline values: CDR1 SQVTM, CDR2 ANQGSEA. The CDR3 DNA sequence: TGCGGCGTAGGGGGGGCATCAGGGGATACGCAGTATTTT. It translates to CGVGGASGDTQYF.

The rearrangement links TRBV11-2 to TRBJ1-4; TRBD1 matches 9 bases. Germline V gene lookup returns CDR1 SGHAT and CDR2 FQNNGV. The CDR3 length is 15 residues. Trimming cost V 5 bases and J 5 bases; bases outside gene matches: 6. The CDR3 spells CASSPGTGRNEKLFF. CDR3 coding DNA: TGTGCCAGCAGCCCTGGGACAGGGCGAAATGAAAAACTGTTTTTT.

V and J are TRBV7-2 and TRBJ2-3, with 7 bases aligning to TRBD1. Trimming cost V 5 bases and J 3 bases; bases outside gene matches: 11. This CDR3 is built from 16 residues. Germline V gene sequence: CDR1 SGHTA, CDR2 FQGNSA. This CDR3 reads CASSTRQGGRTDTQYF. In DNA, the CDR3 is TGTGCCAGCAGCACCCGACAGGGCGGGCGAACAGATACGCAGTATTTT.

The J gene is TRBJ1-4, the V gene TRBV4-1; D possibly corresponds to TRBD1 (6 bases). V lost 6 bases and J lost 8, with 19 bases in between. Germline CDR1 reads MGHRA; CDR2 reads YSYEKL. CDR3 length: 15 residues. The CDR3 reads CASSPFMGALEKLFF. DNA of the CDR3: TGCGCCAGCAGTCCGTTTATGGGGGCCCTGGAAAAACTGTTTTTT.

This clonotype has just one count. A much larger clone sits a single nucleotide away, making a read error possible. The CDR3 DNA sequence: TGCAGTTGTTGGGAGCGTGAGGGAGAGACCCAGTACTTC. Its translation: CSCWEREGETQYF. V usage is TRBV20-1 and J usage is TRBJ2-5; possible D gene TRBD2, 5 bases. V was shortened by 8 bases and J by 4 bases, with 17 bases between the two germline ends. CDR1 is DFQATT and CDR2 is SNEGSKA in the germline V gene (reference sequence). This CDR3 contains 13 residues.